The 18 T cell receptor beta chains listed next were all sequenced from one sample in a study of blood T cell repertoires in COVID-19. The assay was immunoSEQ multiplex PCR, and TCRdb's table has in-frame clones only and misses some. Of some 250,000 clones listed, around 86% were seen once; the top ten hold around 2%. The source material was peripheral blood. These receptors were collected from a man between 25 and 39 years old who had recovered from COVID-19.

The chain recombines TRBV6-5 with TRBJ2-7, with TRBD2 matching 7 bases. CDR3 length: 14 amino acids. V lost 7 bases, J lost 4 bases, and 10 bases stayed unmatched. From germline, CDR1 is MNHEY and CDR2 SVGAGI. The DNA of the CDR3 is TGTGCCAGCAAATATGGGGGGGGGTTTTACGAGCAGTACTTC. Protein: CASKYGGGFYEQYF.

This rearrangement joins TRBV5-1 to TRBJ1-5; D gene uncertain. This CDR3 spans 13 amino acids. Germline V lookup: CDR1 SGHRS, CDR2 YFSETQ. V lost 1 base and J 4 bases, leaving 6 bases between the germline ends. The CDR3 DNA is TGCGCCAGCAGCTTGACGGGGAATCAGCCCCAGCATTTT. Translating it yields CASSLTGNQPQHF.

The chain recombines TRBV3-1 (or the pseudogene TRBV3-2) with TRBJ1-1; possibly TRBD1 for D (6 bases). Per the germline V gene, CDR1 is LGHDT and CDR2 is YNNKEL (reference sequence). This CDR3 comprises 14 residues. Deletions cut 3 bases from V and 1 base from J, with 9 bases between. Here the CDR3 reads CASSQQGPNTEAFF. The CDR3 DNA sequence: TGTGCCAGCAGCCAGCAGGGGCCGAACACTGAAGCTTTCTTT.

This clone was seen more than once but under ten times. The chain couples TRBV5-4 to TRBJ1-1, with a weak D call TRBD1 (5 bases). The CDR3 consists of 13 residues. The germline V gene encodes CDR1 SGHNT and CDR2 YYREEE (reference sequence). Trimming took off 2 bases at V and 7 bases at J, with 12 bases between the two ends. The CDR3 sequence: CASSLSGGDEAFF. The DNA for the CDR3 is TGTGCCAGCAGCTTATCGGGGGGTGATGAAGCTTTCTTT.

The V gene is TRBV10-3, the J gene TRBJ1-2, with 8 bases that match TRBD1. This CDR3 contains 12 residues. Germline CDR1 and CDR2: ENHRY and SYGVKD. The V segment lost 7 bases and the J segment 6 bases; nucleotides outside the gene matches: 4. CDR3 region: CAITGQGDGYTF. CDR3 in DNA: TGTGCCATCACCGGACAGGGCGATGGCTACACCTTC.

This clone was seen only once. The chain employs TRBV4-1 and TRBJ2-1, with a possible D match to TRBD2 (5 bases). Germline V CDR1 and CDR2: MGHRA, YSYEKL. The CDR3 covers 18 residues. The V and J ends lost 1 base and 0 bases respectively, with 16 bases between them. CDR3 DNA sequence: TGCGCCAGCAGCCAAGGAGGGTTCGGAGCAAGCTCCTACAATGAGCAGTTCTTC. Translating it yields CASSQGGFGASSYNEQFF.

The chain combines TRBV2 with TRBJ2-3; no clear D. CDR3 length equals 14 residues. V was cut by 5 bases and J by 0 bases, with 9 bases left in between. Germline assignment: CDR1 SNHLY and CDR2 FYNNEI. CDR3 in amino acids: CASSSVTSTDTQYF. The CDR3 nucleotides read TGTGCCAGCAGTAGTGTAACTAGCACAGATACGCAGTATTTT.

V and J are TRBV7-3 and TRBJ1-1; weak D call: TRBD1 (6 bases). The CDR3 spans 15 residues. The V gene's germline CDR1 is SGHTA and CDR2 FQGTGA. V shed 3 bases and J shed 5 bases, with 16 bases lying between them. CDR3 DNA sequence: TGTGCCAGCAGCTTCTGGACACTCCAGGGGACTGAAGCTTTCTTT. Translation gives CASSFWTLQGTEAFF.

The chain has TRBV28 and TRBJ1-4, with 10 bases identical to TRBD1. This CDR3 is built from 16 residues. V shed 5 bases, J shed 4 bases, and the junction held 7 bases outside the gene matches. CDR1 and CDR2 from the germline V gene are MDHEN and SYDVKM. CDR3 loop: CASSVLGQGINEKLFF. The CDR3 nucleotides read TGTGCCAGCAGTGTCTTGGGACAGGGGATTAATGAAAAACTGTTTTTT. Full variable domain (outside the CDR3, taken from reference TRBV28 and TRBJ1-4): DVKVTQSSRYLVKRTGEKVFLECVQDMDHENMFWYRQDPGLGLRLIYFSYDVKMKEKGDIPEGYSVSREKKERFSLILESASTNQTSMYLCASSVLGQGINEKLFFGSGTQLSVL.

The chain links TRBV2 to TRBJ2-7, with TRBD1 as a possible D gene (6 bases). The ends were cut back, 6 bases at V and 6 bases at J, with 15 bases in the middle. The CDR3 has 13 amino acids. Per germline, CDR1 SNHLY and CDR2 FYNNEI. The CDR3 is CASRRPGDREQYV. The CDR3 DNA sequence: TGTGCCAGCAGGCGCCCAGGGGATCGCGAGCAGTACGTC.

The chain couples TRBV6-5 to TRBJ1-6; D is unclear. The CDR3 loop spans 14 amino acids. V was trimmed by 2 bases and J by 6 bases, leaving 8 bases between them. Germline V gives CDR1 MNHEY, CDR2 SVGAGI. The CDR3 sequence: CASSYSSGNSPLHF. The CDR3 nucleotides are TGTGCCAGCAGTTACAGTTCGGGTAATTCACCCCTCCACTTT.

The chain recombines TRBV3-1 (or the pseudogene TRBV3-2) with TRBJ2-3; perhaps TRBD1 as D (6 bases). V was cut by 0 bases and J by 3 bases, with 10 bases left in between. This CDR3 region has 15 residues. CDR1 is LGHDT and CDR2 is YNNKEL in the germline V gene (reference sequence). CDR3 sequence: CASSQDYRATDTQYF. In DNA form, the CDR3 reads TGTGCCAGCAGCCAAGATTACAGGGCGACAGATACGCAGTATTTT.

This sequence joins TRBV2 and TRBJ1-4, with 9 positions matching TRBD1. This CDR3 spans 15 amino acids. V gave up 5 bases and J gave up 8 bases; unmatched junction bases: 9. The germline V gene encodes CDR1 SNHLY and CDR2 FYNNEI. The CDR3 here is CASSPLQGANEKLFF. CDR3 bases: TGTGCCAGCAGTCCTTTACAGGGGGCAAACGAAAAACTGTTTTTT.

CDR3 residues: CAAGTGPGAQYF. CDR3 coding DNA: TGTGCCGCTGGCACAGGGCCTGGGGCCCAGTACTTC. The chain has TRBV10-3 and TRBJ2-5; a weak D match, TRBD1 (6 bases). Trimming took 11 bases from V and 9 from J, leaving 19 bases between them. Per the germline V gene, CDR1 is ENHRY and CDR2 is SYGVKD. The CDR3 covers 12 residues.

This rearrangement joins TRBV2 to TRBJ2-7; 10 bases fit TRBD1. V dropped 3 bases and J dropped 5; count of bases not matched to a gene: 4. CDR3 length: 14 residues. In germline, CDR1 is SNHLY, CDR2 FYNNEI. In DNA, the CDR3 is TGTGCCAGCAGTGATGGGACAGGGGCTGACGAGCAGTACGTC. Residues: CASSDGTGADEQYV.

The J gene is TRBJ2-7, the V gene TRBV10-1, with D perhaps matching TRBD2 (6 bases). CDR3 length: 13 residues. V was clipped by 11 bases and J by 6 bases, with 20 bases between them. The germline V gene has CDR1 WNHNN and CDR2 SYGVQD (reference sequence). For the CDR3, the DNA is TGCGCCCCTCGGAGTGTTAACGGGGGCGAGCAGTACGTC. Amino acids: CAPRSVNGGEQYV.

The chain recombines TRBV9 with TRBJ1-2; D possibly corresponds to TRBD1 (5 bases). Trimming pared 5 bases from V and 8 bases from J, leaving 25 bases between. The CDR3 runs to 16 residues. Germline values: CDR1 SGDLS, CDR2 YYNGEE. The chain's CDR3 is CASRDGPYGDLGGYTF. As DNA, the CDR3 is TGTGCCAGCAGGGACGGTCCATACGGGGACTTGGGGGGCTACACCTTC.

The gene calls are TRBV10-1 and TRBJ2-7; maybe TRBD2 (7 bases). The V end was cut by 0 bases, the J end by 2 bases, with 8 bases between. The CDR3 consists of 14 residues. Germline loops: CDR1 WNHNN, CDR2 SYGVQD (reference sequence). The CDR3 DNA is TGCGCCAGCAGTGAGTCGGGGGGGCCCTACGAGCAGTACTTC. This translates into CASSESGGPYEQYF.